Listed here are 4 T cell receptor beta chains from one sample, sequenced in a study of immune evolution from preneoplasia to lung adenocarcinoma. Assay used: immunoSEQ multiplex PCR; TCRdb lists only in-frame clones, some missing. The table lists about 4,800 clones, more than 75% of them singletons. The sample comprised FFPE lung adenocarcinoma in situ tissue. The receptors here all came from a person between 70 and 80 years old with lung adenocarcinoma.

The chain has TRBV5-1 and TRBJ2-7, with 10 bases matching TRBD2. Germline-derived CDR1 and CDR2 are SGHRS and YFSETQ. The ends lost 4 bases at V and 2 bases at J; junction bases unmatched: 9. This CDR3 region has 16 residues. CDR3 loop: CASSQLPSGRTYEQYF. DNA for the CDR3: TGCGCCAGCAGCCAACTACCTAGCGGGAGAACCTACGAGCAGTACTTC.

The rearrangement uses TRBV7-2 and TRBJ2-7, with D perhaps TRBD2 (5 bases). CDR3 length: 13 amino acids. The germline CDR1 and CDR2 sequences are SGHTA and FQGNSA. The germline V and J ends were trimmed by 1 base and 4 bases, with 8 bases remaining between them. CDR3 sequence: CASSLGGPYEQYF. In DNA form, the CDR3 reads TGTGCCAGCAGCTTAGGCGGGCCGTACGAGCAGTACTTC.

V is TRBV28 and J is TRBJ2-5, with TRBD2 as a possible D gene (5 bases). Germline V gives CDR1 MDHEN, CDR2 SYDVKM. V shed 11 bases and J shed 5 bases, with 12 bases lying between them. This CDR3 contains 11 residues. The CDR3 loop reads CAVYGVETQYF. As DNA, the CDR3 is TGTGCCGTATACGGGGTGGAGACCCAGTACTTC.

This chain uses TRBV7-9 with TRBJ2-2; TRBD2 might be the D (5 bases). CDR1 and CDR2 (germline): SEHNR, FQNEAQ (reference sequence). This CDR3 comprises 14 residues. V was clipped by 7 bases and J by 5 bases, with 14 bases between them. CDR3 protein: CASIVGVSTGELFF. DNA for the CDR3: TGTGCCAGCATAGTCGGGGTTTCGACCGGGGAGCTGTTTTTT.